Described below is a single TCR beta chain sequence and its context. Its antigen is undetermined. This specimen comes from a study of chemoradiotherapy in HPV16-positive cancers. Across the study: Functional T-cell assays on a couple of HPV16-positive patients' cells defined candidate HPV-specific clones and common TCR motifs.

Study outcomes and limitations: Non-HPV-specific T cells did not expand in tumors during treatment, whereas candidate HPV-specific clones and E7-related motifs did.

V shed 0 bases and J shed 0 bases, with 6 bases lying between them. CDR3 length equals 15 residues. CDR1 MNHEY and CDR2 SVGAGI come from the germline V gene. Using immunoSEQ multiplex PCR, the repertoire was profiled, and TCRdb retains in-frame clones only, with some absent. The sample has 9,500 to 12,000 clones, over 65% seen once. Repertoires were sampled repeatedly during chemoradiotherapy. Sampling was performed from a patient who underwent chemoradiotherapy. This chain links TRBV6-5 with TRBJ1-5; no clear D gene. The TCR was taken from a human donor with HPV-associated anogenital cancer. The CDR3 is CASSYSYASNQPQHF. Here the CDR3 DNA reads TGTGCCAGCAGTTACTCTTATGCTAGCAATCAGCCCCAGCATTTT.